The rows below give T cell receptor beta chains drawn from one sample of a study of CD8+ T cells in alopecia areata. Repertoires were generated with immunoSEQ multiplex PCR, while TCRdb's copy carries only in-frame clones and drops some. In the table there are about 94,000 clones, about three quarters of which are singletons. The sample was CD8+ T cells sorted from blood, taken at week 44, from a patient treated with tofacitinib. The receptors here all came from a human donor with alopecia areata. Each CDR3 is given with its conserved first and last residue. D genes are given only for firm matches. The size field is filled for only some rows; it gives once, few, many or a size class.

>TRBJ1-1|.|.|TRBV13
CASSRGGTEAFF
TGTGCCAGCAGCCGGGGAGGGACTGAAGCTTTCTTT
>TRBJ2-3|.|.|TRBV4-2
CASSQKGSDTQYF
TGTGCCAGCAGCCAGAAAGGTTCAGATACGCAGTATTTT
>TRBJ2-1|TRBD2|.|TRBV9
CASSPVAGDYNEQFF
TGTGCCAGCAGCCCGGTAGCGGGGGACTACAATGAGCAGTTCTTC
>TRBJ2-7|.|.|TRBV5-5
CASRFPGTPAYEQYF
TGTGCCAGCAGGTTCCCCGGGACCCCAGCCTACGAGCAGTACTTC
>TRBJ1-1|.|few|TRBV30
CAWSPGRANTEAFF
TGTGCCTGGAGTCCGGGACGCGCGAACACTGAAGCTTTCTTT
>TRBJ2-7|.|.|TRBV29-1
CSVWDRTEPSYEQYF
TGCAGCGTTTGGGACCGGACAGAGCCCTCCTACGAGCAGTACTTC
>TRBJ2-6|.|.|TRBV13
CASSLGGSGANVLTF
TGTGCCAGCAGCTTAGGCGGCTCCGGGGCCAACGTCCTGACTTTC
>TRBJ2-1|TRBD2|few|TRBV11-3
CASSSRLAGADEQFF
TGTGCCAGCAGCTCAAGACTAGCGGGGGCGGATGAGCAGTTCTTC
>TRBJ2-2|.|.|TRBV7-6
CASSQELSTGELFF
TGTGCCAGCAGCCAGGAGCTGAGCACCGGGGAGCTGTTTTTT
>TRBJ2-7|.|.|TRBV9
CASSPTGGLEEQYF
TGTGCCAGCAGCCCAACCGGGGGCCTGGAAGAGCAGTACTTC
>TRBJ2-3|.|.|TRBV7-8
CASSLEVSVLTDTQYF
TGTGCCAGCAGCTTAGAAGTCAGCGTCCTTACAGATACGCAGTATTTT
>TRBJ2-7|TRBD2|.|TRBV15
CATSRDRVSGSYEQYF
TGTGCCACCAGCAGAGATCGGGTTAGCGGGTCCTACGAGCAGTACTTC
>TRBJ1-1|.|.|TRBV30
CAWTEGAMNTEAFF
TGTGCCTGGACGGAGGGAGCTATGAACACTGAAGCTTTCTTT
>TRBJ2-7|.|.|TRBV7-9
CASSRVGREYEQYF
TGTGCCAGCAGCCGCGTGGGCAGGGAATACGAGCAGTACTTC
>TRBJ1-1|.|.|TRBV27
CASSLTVNTEAFF
TGTGCCAGCAGTTTGACCGTGAACACTGAAGCTTTCTTT
>TRBJ1-1|.|.|TRBV5-4
CASSPDENTEAFF
TGTGCCAGCAGCCCAGACGAGAACACTGAAGCTTTCTTT
>TRBJ2-3|TRBD2|.|TRBV9
CASSVASTSGGASTDTQYF
TGTGCCAGCAGCGTAGCTAGTACTAGCGGGGGGGCTAGCACAGATACGCAGTATTTT
>TRBJ2-7|.|few|TRBV7-9
CASSLGDSFYEQYF
TGTGCCAGCAGCTTAGGGGACTCCTTCTACGAGCAGTACTTC
>TRBJ2-3|.|few|TRBV11-2
CASRTFSTDTQYF
TGTGCCAGCAGAACCTTCAGCACAGATACGCAGTATTTT
>TRBJ2-7|.|.|TRBV2
CASSTRDPLYEQYF
TGTGCCTCCTCGACCCGGGACCCTCTCTACGAGCAGTACTTC
>TRBJ2-1|.|.|TRBV25-1
CASSVGYREEKYNEQFF
TGTGCCAGCAGTGTTGGGTACCGGGAAGAAAAATACAATGAGCAGTTCTTC
>TRBJ2-7|TRBD1|few|TRBV7-9
CASRYGTGSAYEQYF
TGTGCCAGCAGGTATGGGACAGGGTCGGCCTACGAGCAGTACTTC
>TRBJ2-2|TRBD1|.|TRBV29-1
CSVSDRVTGELFF
TGCAGCGTTTCGGACAGGGTCACCGGGGAGCTGTTTTTT
>TRBJ2-3|TRBD2|.|TRBV7-2
CASTTVAGGTDTQYF
TGTGCCAGTACCACAGTAGCGGGGGGCACAGATACGCAGTATTTT
>TRBJ2-3|.|.|TRBV13
CASSLVGGSTDTQYF
TGTGCCAGCAGCTTAGTTGGAGGTAGCACAGATACGCAGTATTTT
>TRBJ2-1|TRBD2|.|TRBV29-1
CSGLSSGGSSYNEQFF
TGCAGCGGCTTATCCTCGGGGGGGAGCTCCTACAATGAGCAGTTCTTC
>TRBJ1-4|.|.|TRBV4-3
CASSQFAGVEKLFF
TGCGCCAGCAGCCAATTCGCTGGGGTTGAAAAACTGTTTTTT
>TRBJ2-2|TRBD2|few|TRBV27
CASGGLGGTGELFF
TGTGCCAGCGGGGGACTAGGAGGGACCGGGGAGCTGTTTTTT
>TRBJ2-4|.|.|TRBV27
CASSLSDKNIQYF
TGTGCCAGCAGTTTGTCTGACAAAAACATTCAGTACTTC
>TRBJ1-2|.|.|TRBV11-2
CASSLGGARYGYTF
TGTGCCAGCAGTTTAGGGGGAGCCCGCTATGGCTACACCTTC
>TRBJ2-7|.|.|TRBV7-2
CASSLGSTYEQYF
TGTGCCAGCAGCCTCGGGTCGACCTACGAGCAGTACTTC
>TRBJ1-1|.|few|TRBV7-2
CASSLSHLNTEAFF
TGTGCCAGCAGCTTAAGCCATCTCAACACTGAAGCTTTCTTT
>TRBJ2-4|.|.|TRBV15
CATSRNEEGPKNIQYF
TGTGCCACCAGCAGAAATGAGGAGGGACCCAAAAACATTCAGTACTTC
>TRBJ1-1|.|.|TRBV14
CASSQLTERLEAFF
TGTGCCAGCAGCCAATTAACAGAACGACTTGAAGCTTTCTTT
>TRBJ2-7|.|.|TRBV29-1
CSVGQGSEQYF
TGCAGCGTTGGGCAGGGGAGCGAGCAGTACTTC
>TRBJ1-1|.|.|TRBV2
CASSGRVNTEAFF
TGTGCCAGCAGTGGAAGGGTGAACACTGAAGCTTTCTTT
>TRBJ2-7|.|few|TRBV7-2
CASSQEALRGEQYF
TGTGCCAGCAGCCAAGAGGCCCTGAGAGGCGAGCAGTACTTC
>TRBJ2-3|TRBD2|.|TRBV27
CASSLLVAGGSTDTQYF
TGTGCCAGCAGTTTATTGGTAGCGGGGGGCAGCACAGATACGCAGTATTTT
>TRBJ2-3|.|.|TRBV2
CASSEGESSTDTQYF
TGTGCCAGCAGTGAGGGGGAGTCTAGCACAGATACGCAGTATTTT
>TRBJ1-5|TRBD1|.|TRBV11-2
CASSLATGGEQPQHF
TGTGCCAGCAGCTTAGCAACAGGGGGTGAACAGCCCCAGCATTTT
>TRBJ2-7|.|few|TRBV27
CASSTGPYEQYF
TGTGCCAGCAGTACAGGGCCGTACGAGCAGTACTTC
>TRBJ2-7|TRBD1|.|TRBV4-3
CASSPFGTGAYEQYF
TGCGCCAGCAGCCCTTTCGGGACAGGGGCCTACGAGCAGTACTTC
>TRBJ1-5|.|.|TRBV13
CASSLGIQSNQPQHF
TGTGCCAGCAGCTTAGGAATCCAAAGCAATCAGCCCCAGCATTTT
>TRBJ1-2|.|few|TRBV29-1
CSVPTVNYGYTF
TGCAGCGTCCCGACAGTAAACTATGGCTACACCTTC
>TRBJ1-1|.|.|TRBV29-1
CSDQGLSTEAFF
TGCAGCGATCAGGGGCTCTCGACTGAAGCTTTCTTT
>TRBJ2-1|.|.|TRBV19
CASSTGAFTHNEQFF
TGTGCCAGTAGTACTGGAGCGTTCACCCACAATGAGCAGTTCTTC
>TRBJ2-7|.|.|TRBV6-5
CASSYAGTISEQYF
TGTGCCAGCAGTTACGCCGGGACAATCTCCGAGCAGTACTTC
>TRBJ2-3|.|.|TRBV5-6
CASSLGRGLTDTQYF
TGTGCCAGCAGCTTGGGCCGGGGGTTGACAGATACGCAGTATTTT
>TRBJ1-2|.|.|TRBV12-5
CASGFGEFYGYTF
TGTGCTAGTGGTTTCGGGGAATTCTATGGCTACACCTTC
>TRBJ1-2|.|.|TRBV9
CASSVSEGSQQGGYTF
TGTGCCAGCAGCGTATCCGAGGGCAGCCAACAGGGTGGCTACACCTTC
>TRBJ2-4|.|.|TRBV7-9
CASSLSRGAENIQYF
TGTGCCAGCAGCTTATCCCGGGGGGCCGAAAACATTCAGTACTTC